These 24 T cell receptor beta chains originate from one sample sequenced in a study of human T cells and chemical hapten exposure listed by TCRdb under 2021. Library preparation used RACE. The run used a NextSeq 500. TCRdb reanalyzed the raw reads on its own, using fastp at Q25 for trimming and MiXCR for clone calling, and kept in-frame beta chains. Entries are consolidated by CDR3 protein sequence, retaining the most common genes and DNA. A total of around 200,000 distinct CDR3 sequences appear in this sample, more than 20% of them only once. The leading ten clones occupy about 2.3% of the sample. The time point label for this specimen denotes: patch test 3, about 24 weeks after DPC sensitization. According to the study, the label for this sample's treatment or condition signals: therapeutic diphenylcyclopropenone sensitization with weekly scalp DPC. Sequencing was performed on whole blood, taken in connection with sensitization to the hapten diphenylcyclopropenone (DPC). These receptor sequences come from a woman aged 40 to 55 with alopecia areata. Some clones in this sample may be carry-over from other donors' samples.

The CDR3 region is CASSLVGGGDEAFF. The CDR3 coding sequence is TGTGCCAGCAGCTTAGTAGGGGGGGGGGATGAAGCTTTCTTT. The gene calls are TRBV7-2 and TRBJ1-1, with D perhaps matching TRBD1 (6 bases). The CDR3 totals 14 residues. With 1 base removed from V and 7 bases from J, the gap between germline ends came to 13 bases. CDR1 SGHTA and CDR2 FQGNSA come from the germline V gene.

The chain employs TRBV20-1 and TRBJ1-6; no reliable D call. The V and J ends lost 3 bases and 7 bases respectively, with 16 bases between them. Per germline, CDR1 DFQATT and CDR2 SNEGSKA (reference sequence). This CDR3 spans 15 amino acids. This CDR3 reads CSARPTDYSNSPLHF. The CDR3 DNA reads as TGCAGTGCTAGGCCGACTGATTACTCGAATTCACCCCTCCACTTT.

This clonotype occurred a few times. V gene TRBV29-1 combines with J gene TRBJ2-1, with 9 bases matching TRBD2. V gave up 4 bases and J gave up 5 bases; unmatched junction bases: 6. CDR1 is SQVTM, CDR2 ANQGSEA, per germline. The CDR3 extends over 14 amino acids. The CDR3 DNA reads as TGCAGCGTTGCGGGCCTAGCGGGAAACAATGAGCAGTTCTTC. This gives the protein CSVAGLAGNNEQFF.

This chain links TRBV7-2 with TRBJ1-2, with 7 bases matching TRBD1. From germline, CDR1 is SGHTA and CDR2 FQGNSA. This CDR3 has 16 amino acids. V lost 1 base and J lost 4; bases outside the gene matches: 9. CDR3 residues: CASSLVGGDRVYGYTF. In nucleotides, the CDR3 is TGTGCCAGCAGCTTAGTTGGAGGGGACAGAGTCTATGGCTACACCTTC.

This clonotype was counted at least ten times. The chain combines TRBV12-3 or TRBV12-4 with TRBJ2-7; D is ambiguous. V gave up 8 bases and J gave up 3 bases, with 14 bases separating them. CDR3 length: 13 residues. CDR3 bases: TGTGCCAGCGTGGAGCAGAAGCACTACGAGCAGTACTTC. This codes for CASVEQKHYEQYF.

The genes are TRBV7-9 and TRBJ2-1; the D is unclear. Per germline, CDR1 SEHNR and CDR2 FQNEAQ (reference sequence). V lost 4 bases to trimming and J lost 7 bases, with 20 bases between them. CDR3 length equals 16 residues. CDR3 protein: CASSSPSAAPWNEQFF. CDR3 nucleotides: TGTGCCAGCAGCTCCCCGTCCGCGGCCCCTTGGAATGAGCAGTTCTTC. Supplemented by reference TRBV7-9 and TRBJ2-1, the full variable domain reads DTGVSQNPRHKITKRGQNVTFRCDPISEHNRLYWYRQTLGQGPEFLTYFQNEAQLEKSRLLSDRFSAERPKGSFSTLEIQRTEQGDSAMYLCASSSPSAAPWNEQFFGPGTRLTVL.

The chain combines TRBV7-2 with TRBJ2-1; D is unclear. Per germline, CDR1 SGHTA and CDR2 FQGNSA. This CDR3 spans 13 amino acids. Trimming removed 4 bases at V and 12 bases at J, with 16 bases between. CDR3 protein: CASSSPLASRQFF. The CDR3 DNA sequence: TGTGCCAGCAGCTCCCCTTTGGCCTCTCGGCAGTTCTTC.

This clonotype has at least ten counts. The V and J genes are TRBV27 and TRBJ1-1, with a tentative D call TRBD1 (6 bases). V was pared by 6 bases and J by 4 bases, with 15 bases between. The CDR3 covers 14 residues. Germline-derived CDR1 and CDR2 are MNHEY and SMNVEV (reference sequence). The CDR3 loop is CASSYQGFATEAFF. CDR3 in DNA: TGTGCCAGCAGCTATCAGGGGTTTGCCACTGAAGCTTTCTTT.

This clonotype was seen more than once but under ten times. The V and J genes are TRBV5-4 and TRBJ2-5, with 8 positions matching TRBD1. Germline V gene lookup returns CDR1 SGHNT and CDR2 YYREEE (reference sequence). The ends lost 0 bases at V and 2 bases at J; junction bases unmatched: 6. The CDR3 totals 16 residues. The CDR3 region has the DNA TGTGCCAGCAGCTTGGGACAGGGGTTAGGACAAGAGACCCAGTACTTC. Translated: CASSLGQGLGQETQYF.

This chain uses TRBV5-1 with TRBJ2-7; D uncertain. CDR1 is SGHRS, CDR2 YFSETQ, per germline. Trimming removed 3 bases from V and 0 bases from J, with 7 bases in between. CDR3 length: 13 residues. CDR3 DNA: TGCGCCAGCAGCTCGGAGAACTCCTACGAGCAGTACTTC. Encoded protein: CASSSENSYEQYF.

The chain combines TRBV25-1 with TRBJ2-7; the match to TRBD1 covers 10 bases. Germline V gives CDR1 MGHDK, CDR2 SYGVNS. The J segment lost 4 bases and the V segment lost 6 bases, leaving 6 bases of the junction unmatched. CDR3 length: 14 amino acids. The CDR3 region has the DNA TGTGCCAGCAGCACCGGGACAGGGGCGTACGAGCAGTACTTC. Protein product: CASSTGTGAYEQYF.

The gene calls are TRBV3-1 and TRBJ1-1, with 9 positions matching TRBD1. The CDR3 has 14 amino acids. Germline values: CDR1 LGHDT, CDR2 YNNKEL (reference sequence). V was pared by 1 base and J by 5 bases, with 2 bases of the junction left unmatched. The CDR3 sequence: CASSQGTGETEAFF. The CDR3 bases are TGTGCCAGCAGCCAAGGGACAGGGGAAACTGAAGCTTTCTTT.

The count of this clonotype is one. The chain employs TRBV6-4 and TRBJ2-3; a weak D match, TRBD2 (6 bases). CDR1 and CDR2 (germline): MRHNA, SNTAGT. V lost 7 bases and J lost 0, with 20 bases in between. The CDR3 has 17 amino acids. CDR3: CASIQRLGRPSTDTQYF. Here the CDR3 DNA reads TGTGCCAGCATCCAACGACTTGGGAGGCCCAGCACAGATACGCAGTATTTT.

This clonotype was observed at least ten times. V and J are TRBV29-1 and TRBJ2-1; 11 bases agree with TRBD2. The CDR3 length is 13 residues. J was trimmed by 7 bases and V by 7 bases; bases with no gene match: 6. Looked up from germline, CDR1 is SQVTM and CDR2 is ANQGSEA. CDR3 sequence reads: CSALAGGGNEQFF. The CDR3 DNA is TGCAGCGCCTTAGCGGGAGGGGGGAATGAGCAGTTCTTC.

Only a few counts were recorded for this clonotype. The CDR3 nucleotides are TGTGCCAGCAGTTTGCTCGTCAATGAGCAGTTCTTC. Translating it yields CASSLLVNEQFF. V is TRBV28 and J is TRBJ2-1, with no clear D. The germline gives CDR1 MDHEN, CDR2 SYDVKM. Trimming stripped 3 bases from V and 6 bases from J, with 6 bases between. The CDR3 is 12 amino acids.

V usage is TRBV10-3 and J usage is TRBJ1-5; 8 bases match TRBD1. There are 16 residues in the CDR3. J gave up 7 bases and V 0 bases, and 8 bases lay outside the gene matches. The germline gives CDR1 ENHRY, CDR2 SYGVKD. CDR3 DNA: TGTGCCATCAGTGAGTCGGGGCAGGGGGCATGGCAGCCCCAGCATTTT. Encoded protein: CAISESGQGAWQPQHF.

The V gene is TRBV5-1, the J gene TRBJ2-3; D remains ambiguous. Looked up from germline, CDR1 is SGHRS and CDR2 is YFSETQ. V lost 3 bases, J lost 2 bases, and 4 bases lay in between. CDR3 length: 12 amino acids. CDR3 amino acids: CASSYNTDTQYF. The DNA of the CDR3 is TGCGCCAGCAGCTATAACACAGATACGCAGTATTTT. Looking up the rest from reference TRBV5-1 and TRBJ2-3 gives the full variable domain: KAGVTQTPRYLIKTRGQQVTLSCSPISGHRSVSWYQQTPGQGLQFLFEYFSETQRNKGNFPGRFSGRQFSNSRSEMNVSTLELGDSALYLCASSYNTDTQYFGPGTRLTVL.

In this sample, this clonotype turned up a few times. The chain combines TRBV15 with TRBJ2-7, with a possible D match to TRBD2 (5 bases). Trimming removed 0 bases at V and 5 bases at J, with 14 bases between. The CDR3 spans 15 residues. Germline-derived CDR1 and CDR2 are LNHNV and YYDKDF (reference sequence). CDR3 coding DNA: TGTGCCACCAGCAGAGACCGGGCGGGCGGCAACGAGCAGTACTTC. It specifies CATSRDRAGGNEQYF.

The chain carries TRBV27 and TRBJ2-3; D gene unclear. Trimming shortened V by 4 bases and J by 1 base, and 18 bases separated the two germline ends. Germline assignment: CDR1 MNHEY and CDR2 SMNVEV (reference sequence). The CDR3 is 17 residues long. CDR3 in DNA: TGTGCCAGCAGTTCCGTGACCCACGTGACGGGCACAGATACGCAGTATTTT. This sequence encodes CASSSVTHVTGTDTQYF.

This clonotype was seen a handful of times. CDR3: CSARVEGGGRAPDTQYF. The DNA for the CDR3 is TGCAGTGCTAGAGTTGAGGGGGGCGGGAGGGCCCCAGATACGCAGTATTTT. V usage is TRBV20-1 and J usage is TRBJ2-3, with 9 bases matching TRBD2. The germline V gene has CDR1 DFQATT and CDR2 SNEGSKA (reference sequence). CDR3 length: 17 amino acids. V lost 1 base to trimming and J lost 4 bases; unmatched junction nucleotides: 12.

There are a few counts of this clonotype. The CDR3 region has the DNA TGTGCCAGCAGCCCTGGGGTTGGCTATGGCTACACCTTC. Translated, it gives CASSPGVGYGYTF. The gene calls are TRBV12-3 or TRBV12-4 and TRBJ1-2; no clear D gene. The CDR3 is 13 amino acids. V dropped 6 bases and J dropped 4 bases, with 12 bases sitting between them.

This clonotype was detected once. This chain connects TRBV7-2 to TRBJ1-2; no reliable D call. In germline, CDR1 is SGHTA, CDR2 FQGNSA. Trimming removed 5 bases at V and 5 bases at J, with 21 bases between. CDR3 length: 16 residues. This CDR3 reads CASSPGHQEVRYGYTF. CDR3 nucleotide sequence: TGTGCCAGCAGCCCCGGCCATCAGGAAGTACGTTATGGCTACACCTTC.

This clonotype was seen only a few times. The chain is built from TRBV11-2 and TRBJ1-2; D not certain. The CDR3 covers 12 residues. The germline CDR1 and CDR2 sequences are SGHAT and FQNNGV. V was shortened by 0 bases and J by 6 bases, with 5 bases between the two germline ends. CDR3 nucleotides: TGTGCCAGCAGCTTAGAAGGGCATGGCTACACCTTC. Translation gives CASSLEGHGYTF.

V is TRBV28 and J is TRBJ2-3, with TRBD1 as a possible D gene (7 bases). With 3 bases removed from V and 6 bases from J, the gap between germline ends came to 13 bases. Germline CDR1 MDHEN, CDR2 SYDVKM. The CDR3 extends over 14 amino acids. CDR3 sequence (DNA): TGTGCCAGCAGTTTCCAGGCAGGGGGGGATACGCAGTATTTT. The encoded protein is CASSFQAGGDTQYF.